These T cell receptor beta chains were read from a single sample in a study of shared clonotypes between healthy human individuals. This table comes from immunoSEQ multiplex PCR, and its TCRdb copy is limited to in-frame clones, with some not included. Of about 680,000 clones listed, about 91% are singletons. Sample: naive CD8+ T cells sorted from blood. All receptors come from a man aged 30 to 45 in good health. CDR3s include the opening cysteine and the closing phenylalanine or tryptophan. The order of the fields is CDR3 DNA, CDR3 protein, J gene, clone size, V gene, D gene. A D gene is named only where the DNA matches it firmly. Rows give clone size only sometimes, using once, few, many, or a class for an expanded clone.

CDR3 DNA: TGTGCCAGCAGCGAGTTAGATGAGCAGTTCTTC
CDR3 protein: CASSELDEQFF
J gene: TRBJ2-1
clone size: .
V gene: TRBV28
D gene: .

CDR3 DNA: TGCGCCAGCAGTCGGCGTAGGGGCTCCTACGAGCAGTACTTC
CDR3 protein: CASSRRRGSYEQYF
J gene: TRBJ2-7
clone size: .
V gene: TRBV23-1
D gene: .

CDR3 DNA: TGTGCCAGCGGGCAGTTAACCTACGAGCAGTACTTC
CDR3 protein: CASGQLTYEQYF
J gene: TRBJ2-7
clone size: .
V gene: TRBV7-8
D gene: .

CDR3 DNA: TGTGCCCTTCTCAGTGGAGCTAACTATGGCTACACCTTC
CDR3 protein: CALLSGANYGYTF
J gene: TRBJ1-2
clone size: few
V gene: TRBV19
D gene: .

CDR3 DNA: TGTGCCAGCAGCGCACGGGGTCAGGAGAACACTGAAGCTTTCTTT
CDR3 protein: CASSARGQENTEAFF
J gene: TRBJ1-1
clone size: .
V gene: TRBV5-4
D gene: .

CDR3 DNA: TGCGCCAGCAGCCCGGGGCAGGCGGGACCAATTCAAGAGACCCAGTACTTC
CDR3 protein: CASSPGQAGPIQETQYF
J gene: TRBJ2-5
clone size: .
V gene: TRBV10-2
D gene: .

CDR3 DNA: TGTGCCAGCATAGTCGGCGCACATGAGCAGTTCTTC
CDR3 protein: CASIVGAHEQFF
J gene: TRBJ2-1
clone size: .
V gene: TRBV6-1
D gene: .

CDR3 DNA: TGCGCCAGCAGCCAATCCGCCGACCGATCCTACTCTGGAAACACCATATATTTT
CDR3 protein: CASSQSADRSYSGNTIYF
J gene: TRBJ1-3
clone size: .
V gene: TRBV4-3
D gene: .

CDR3 DNA: TGTGCCAGCAGCCACCGGGTTTTGTGGGAGCAGTTCTTC
CDR3 protein: CASSHRVLWEQFF
J gene: TRBJ2-1
clone size: .
V gene: TRBV7-6
D gene: .

CDR3 DNA: TGTGCCAGCAGTGACTCCAACAGGGGCACCGGGGAGCTGTTTTTT
CDR3 protein: CASSDSNRGTGELFF
J gene: TRBJ2-2
clone size: .
V gene: TRBV6-4
D gene: TRBD1

CDR3 DNA: TGTGCCAGCAGTGGCGGACAGGGGTGGTATGGCTACACCTTC
CDR3 protein: CASSGGQGWYGYTF
J gene: TRBJ1-2
clone size: .
V gene: TRBV25-1
D gene: TRBD1

CDR3 DNA: TGTGCCAGCAGCTTCGGGACAGGGGCTTTCGAAGCTTTCTTT
CDR3 protein: CASSFGTGAFEAFF
J gene: TRBJ1-1
clone size: .
V gene: TRBV5-4
D gene: TRBD1

CDR3 DNA: TGCAGCGTTATACAGGGGGCCGGGTACCAAGAGACCCAGTACTTC
CDR3 protein: CSVIQGAGYQETQYF
J gene: TRBJ2-5
clone size: .
V gene: TRBV29-1
D gene: TRBD1

CDR3 DNA: TGTGCCAGCAGCCCAGACAGCTACGAGCAGTACTTC
CDR3 protein: CASSPDSYEQYF
J gene: TRBJ2-7
clone size: .
V gene: TRBV11-2
D gene: .

CDR3 DNA: TGTGCCAGCAGTCCAGGACTAGCGGCTTACAATGAGCAGTTCTTC
CDR3 protein: CASSPGLAAYNEQFF
J gene: TRBJ2-1
clone size: .
V gene: TRBV27
D gene: TRBD2

CDR3 DNA: TGTGCCAGCAGTGAAGATGCAGCCATTACCTACGAGCAGTACTTC
CDR3 protein: CASSEDAAITYEQYF
J gene: TRBJ2-7
clone size: .
V gene: TRBV6-1
D gene: .

CDR3 DNA: TGTGCCAGCAGCTCACATCCACTAGCGTCAGTTCTCAATGAGCAGTTCTTC
CDR3 protein: CASSSHPLASVLNEQFF
J gene: TRBJ2-1
clone size: .
V gene: TRBV11-2
D gene: TRBD2

CDR3 DNA: TGCGCCAGCAGCTTGGGGACAGGTGGCAAAACTGAAGCTTTCTTT
CDR3 protein: CASSLGTGGKTEAFF
J gene: TRBJ1-1
clone size: .
V gene: TRBV5-1
D gene: TRBD1

CDR3 DNA: TGTGCCAGCAGTTACCTCCAGGGCGCTAACTATGGCTACACCTTC
CDR3 protein: CASSYLQGANYGYTF
J gene: TRBJ1-2
clone size: .
V gene: TRBV6-5
D gene: .

CDR3 DNA: TGTGCCAGCTCTACCCTGGGGGGTGAGCAGTTCTTC
CDR3 protein: CASSTLGGEQFF
J gene: TRBJ2-1
clone size: .
V gene: TRBV27
D gene: .

CDR3 DNA: TGTGCCAGCAGCGAGAAAACCTATGGCTACACCTTC
CDR3 protein: CASSEKTYGYTF
J gene: TRBJ1-2
clone size: .
V gene: TRBV9
D gene: .

CDR3 DNA: TGTGCCAGCACTACCAAACAGGGGGTCTTTTCTTCTGAAGCTTTCTTT
CDR3 protein: CASTTKQGVFSSEAFF
J gene: TRBJ1-1
clone size: .
V gene: TRBV27
D gene: TRBD1

CDR3 DNA: TGCGCCAGCAGCCAAGAGCAAGGGGGGCGACAGCCCCAGCATTTT
CDR3 protein: CASSQEQGGRQPQHF
J gene: TRBJ1-5
clone size: once
V gene: TRBV4-1
D gene: .

CDR3 DNA: TGTGCCAGCAGCTTACCCCTGCGGGAGTTTGCCGGGGAGCTGTTTTTT
CDR3 protein: CASSLPLREFAGELFF
J gene: TRBJ2-2
clone size: .
V gene: TRBV7-9
D gene: TRBD2

CDR3 DNA: TGTGCCAGCAGCTTAGCGGACAGGGCAAGCTCTGGGGCCAACGTCCTGACTTTC
CDR3 protein: CASSLADRASSGANVLTF
J gene: TRBJ2-6
clone size: .
V gene: TRBV7-9
D gene: TRBD1

CDR3 DNA: TGCAGCGTTGTTGGGAGGGCGGGGGAGCAGTACTTC
CDR3 protein: CSVVGRAGEQYF
J gene: TRBJ2-7
clone size: .
V gene: TRBV29-1
D gene: TRBD2

CDR3 DNA: TGCGCCAGCAGCTCCCTAACGGCTCCCTACAATGAGCAGTTCTTC
CDR3 protein: CASSSLTAPYNEQFF
J gene: TRBJ2-1
clone size: .
V gene: TRBV5-1
D gene: .

CDR3 DNA: TGTGCCAGCAGTTTAGGCCTAGCGGGTCACAATGAGCAGTTCTTC
CDR3 protein: CASSLGLAGHNEQFF
J gene: TRBJ2-1
clone size: once
V gene: TRBV27
D gene: TRBD2